This is a list of T cell receptor beta chains from one sample in a study of shared clonotypes between healthy human individuals. Profiled with immunoSEQ multiplex PCR; TCRdb holds only in-frame clones, not every one. The table includes roughly 650,000 clones, approximately 96% detected once. The material sequenced was naive CD8+ T cells sorted from blood. These receptors all come from a woman aged 25-40 years in good health. Each CDR3 is given with its conserved first and last residue. The D gene is left open where the match is weak. Not all rows give a size; the values are once, few, many and, for expanded clones, a class.

v_call	d_call	j_call	cdr3_length	clone_size	cdr3_aa	cdr3_nt
TRBV9	-	TRBJ2-7	16	once	CASRSISGTATYEQYF	TGTGCCAGCAGGTCCATTTCCGGGACTGCCACCTACGAGCAGTACTTC
TRBV19	-	TRBJ1-5	15	once	CASSIYVGPHQPQHF	TGTGCCAGTAGTATTTATGTGGGGCCTCATCAGCCCCAGCATTTT
TRBV19	-	TRBJ2-7	12	-	CASSPDTYEQYF	TGTGCCAGTAGCCCGGATACCTACGAGCAGTACTTC
TRBV13	TRBD1	TRBJ2-6	17	once	CAADRDRAYSGANVLTF	TGTGCAGCAGATCGGGACAGGGCCTACTCTGGGGCCAACGTCCTGACTTTC
TRBV27	-	TRBJ2-2	15	-	CASSLWQGNTGELFF	TGTGCCAGCAGTTTGTGGCAGGGGAACACCGGGGAGCTGTTTTTT
TRBV2	TRBD1	TRBJ2-1	15	-	CASSEGTGAHNEQFF	TGTGCCAGCAGCGAAGGGACAGGGGCCCACAATGAGCAGTTCTTC
TRBV11-2	TRBD2	TRBJ2-7	15	-	CASSLDASGFYEQYF	TGTGCCAGCAGCTTAGATGCTAGCGGGTTTTACGAGCAGTACTTC
TRBV2	TRBD2	TRBJ2-7	14	-	CASTRLAGDHEQYF	TGTGCCAGCACCCGGCTAGCGGGAGACCACGAGCAGTACTTC
TRBV2	-	TRBJ2-6	16	-	CASPKPGASGANVLTF	TGTGCCAGCCCGAAGCCGGGGGCGAGTGGGGCCAACGTCCTGACTTTC
TRBV11-2	-	TRBJ1-1	14	-	CASSLEGWNTEAFF	TGTGCCAGCAGCTTAGAAGGCTGGAACACTGAAGCTTTCTTT
TRBV5-6	TRBD2	TRBJ2-7	12	-	CASSWGGAEQYF	TGTGCCAGCAGCTGGGGGGGAGCAGAGCAGTACTTC
TRBV23-1	-	TRBJ2-2	16	-	CASSIWGPTNTGELFF	TGCGCCAGCAGTATATGGGGGCCCACGAACACCGGGGAGCTGTTTTTT
TRBV5-4	-	TRBJ2-3	15	-	CASSLAGSSTDTQYF	TGTGCCAGCAGCTTGGCCGGGTCTAGCACAGATACGCAGTATTTT
TRBV4-1	-	TRBJ1-1	19	-	CASSPHVQINVDQNTEAFF	TGCGCCAGCAGCCCCCACGTCCAAATAAACGTAGACCAGAACACTGAAGCTTTCTTT
TRBV29-1	-	TRBJ2-1	14	-	CSVGGPSSYNEQFF	TGCAGCGTGGGGGGCCCCAGCTCCTACAATGAGCAGTTCTTC
TRBV19	TRBD1	TRBJ2-5	15	-	CASSMGTGGLETQYF	TGTGCCAGTAGTATGGGCACAGGGGGCTTGGAGACCCAGTACTTC
TRBV27	TRBD1	TRBJ2-5	14	-	CASRLGTGERTQYF	TGTGCCAGCCGGCTTGGGACAGGGGAGAGGACCCAGTACTTC
TRBV7-2	TRBD1	TRBJ2-5	15	-	CASSLLGQREETQYF	TGTGCCAGCAGCCTATTGGGACAGCGCGAAGAGACCCAGTACTTC
TRBV19	-	TRBJ1-5	14	-	CASRERQKRQPQHF	TGTGCCAGCAGGGAGAGACAAAAACGACAGCCCCAGCATTTT
TRBV28	-	TRBJ1-1	18	once	CASSPGHVYEGGNTEAFF	TGTGCCAGCAGCCCGGGCCATGTCTATGAAGGAGGAAACACTGAAGCTTTCTTT
TRBV5-4	-	TRBJ2-5	13	-	CASSLEREETQYF	TGTGCCAGCAGCTTGGAGAGAGAAGAGACCCAGTACTTC
TRBV6-4	-	TRBJ2-3	13	-	CAPRRKRRYTQYF	TGTGCCCCCCGTAGAAAGAGGAGATATACGCAGTATTTT
TRBV27	-	TRBJ1-2	11	-	CASGSFGGYTF	TGTGCCAGCGGGAGCTTCGGTGGCTACACCTTC
TRBV29-1	-	TRBJ1-2	12	-	CSVEDGGYGYTF	TGCAGCGTTGAAGACGGAGGGTATGGCTACACCTTC
TRBV29-1	-	TRBJ2-2	15	-	CSVEDVRVTTGELFF	TGCAGCGTTGAAGATGTCAGGGTGACGACCGGGGAGCTGTTTTTT
TRBV6-6	TRBD1	TRBJ2-7	15	-	CASSYRDRGENEQYF	TGTGCCAGCAGTTACCGGGACAGGGGAGAGAACGAGCAGTACTTC
TRBV7-3	-	TRBJ1-1	13	few	CASSLTGGNEAFF	TGTGCCAGCAGCTTAACCGGCGGAAATGAAGCTTTCTTT
TRBV7-1	-	TRBJ2-7	16	-	CASSLVLTAARHEQYF	TGTGCCAGCAGCTTAGTTCTGACGGCCGCCCGCCACGAGCAGTACTTC
TRBV27	-	TRBJ2-2	13	few	CASSLEYTGELFF	TGTGCCAGCAGTTTGGAGTACACCGGGGAGCTGTTTTTT
TRBV30	TRBD1	TRBJ1-1	13	-	CAWRARGQTEAFF	TGTGCCTGGAGAGCGAGGGGGCAAACTGAAGCTTTCTTT
TRBV6-5	-	TRBJ2-7	13	-	CASGGLNIYEQYF	TGTGCCAGCGGGGGACTGAACATCTACGAGCAGTACTTC
TRBV5-4	-	TRBJ2-1	16	-	CASSLGRRDVNNEQFF	TGTGCCAGCAGCTTGGGACGTCGCGACGTAAACAATGAGCAGTTCTTC
TRBV9	TRBD1	TRBJ1-6	14	-	CASSEGQGGSPLHF	TGTGCCAGCAGCGAGGGACAGGGTGGCTCACCCCTCCACTTT
TRBV11-2	-	TRBJ1-1	16	-	CASSLAGRFVHTEAFF	TGTGCCAGCAGCTTAGCGGGCAGATTTGTTCACACTGAAGCTTTCTTT
TRBV11-2	TRBD1	TRBJ1-2	13	-	CASSWGQNYGYTF	TGTGCCAGCAGCTGGGGACAGAACTATGGCTACACCTTC
TRBV6-5	-	TRBJ2-1	15	-	CASSYMANSYNEQFF	TGTGCCAGCAGTTACATGGCTAACTCCTACAATGAGCAGTTCTTC
TRBV29-1	TRBD2	TRBJ2-7	15	-	CSVVASGTLTYEQYF	TGCAGCGTTGTCGCTAGCGGGACGCTTACCTACGAGCAGTACTTC
TRBV4-1	-	TRBJ1-2	16	-	CASSQELDIRGYGYTF	TGCGCCAGCAGCCAAGAATTGGACATCAGGGGCTATGGCTACACCTTC
TRBV19	TRBD1	TRBJ2-7	14	-	CASSRTGYIDEQYF	TGTGCCAGTAGTAGGACAGGGTATATTGACGAGCAGTACTTC
TRBV5-6	-	TRBJ1-2	15	-	CASSFSLADGYGYTF	TGTGCCAGCAGCTTCTCATTGGCAGACGGCTATGGCTACACCTTC
TRBV27	TRBD1	TRBJ2-2	15	-	CASSSTGDGTGELFF	TGTGCCAGCAGTTCGACAGGGGATGGTACCGGGGAGCTGTTTTTT
TRBV7-9	TRBD1	TRBJ2-5	14	-	CASSMDRGPETQYF	TGTGCCAGCAGCATGGACAGGGGGCCAGAGACCCAGTACTTC